Presented here are 10 T cell receptor beta chains from one specimen sequenced in a study of T cell responses to AZD1222 COVID-19 vaccine. Sequenced by immunoSEQ multiplex PCR; TCRdb stores in-frame clones only, minus some. The sample lists 150,000 to 200,000 clones, about 90% occurring once. Sequencing was performed on peripheral blood, taken 28 days after the second AZD1222 dose. The receptors here all came from an adult who received the AZD1222 COVID-19 vaccine.

J is TRBJ1-1 and V is TRBV30; the D gene is possibly TRBD1 (5 bases). Trimming cost V 5 bases and J 2 bases, with 27 bases left between them. Germline CDR1 and CDR2: GTSNPN and SVGIG (reference sequence). The CDR3 is made up of 18 amino acids. CDR3 residues: CAWGVLGEWGRGNTEAFF. The CDR3 DNA follows: TGTGCCTGGGGGGTGTTAGGTGAGTGGGGCCGGGGAAACACTGAAGCTTTCTTT.

This clone has only one observation. One end of the junction does not line up with germline, which may come from a read error. The CDR3 here is CASSSGPNPEAFF. The CDR3 bases are TGTGCCAGCAGCTCTGGACCGAACCCTGAAGCTTTCTTT. The chain employs TRBV5-4 and TRBJ1-1; D is ambiguous. This CDR3 has 13 amino acids. Germline V gene sequence: CDR1 SGHNT, CDR2 YYREEE (reference sequence).

The V gene is TRBV7-2, the J gene TRBJ2-1, with D maybe TRBD2 (6 bases). Germline CDR1 reads SGHTA; CDR2 reads FQGNSA. The CDR3 totals 13 residues. V lost 4 bases and J lost 6, with 10 bases in between. In nucleotides, the CDR3 is TGTGCCAGCAGCTCAGGGACTTTCAATGAGCAGTTCTTC. It yields the protein CASSSGTFNEQFF.

The chain employs TRBV19 and TRBJ1-5; perhaps TRBD1 as D (5 bases). The germline V gene encodes CDR1 LNHDA and CDR2 SQIVND (reference sequence). Trimming pared 3 bases from V and 0 bases from J, leaving 9 bases between. The CDR3 has 15 residues. The CDR3 here is CASSITGDSNQPQHF. The CDR3, as DNA: TGTGCCAGTAGTATCACAGGAGATAGCAATCAGCCCCAGCATTTT.

The V and J genes are TRBV11-2 and TRBJ1-5, with 9 bases lining up with TRBD1. Germline assignment: CDR1 SGHAT and CDR2 FQNNGV. The trim removed 5 bases at V and 0 bases at J, leaving 11 bases unmatched. The CDR3 consists of 18 residues. CDR3 sequence: CASSGPGQGSYSNQPQHF. The CDR3 nucleotides read TGTGCCAGCAGCGGCCCGGGACAGGGCTCATATAGCAATCAGCCCCAGCATTTT.

The chain links TRBV29-1 to TRBJ2-1; either TRBD1 or TRBD2 may supply D (5 bases each). CDR3 length: 13 amino acids. From germline, CDR1 is SQVTM and CDR2 ANQGSEA. The V and J ends lost 4 bases and 5 bases respectively, with 12 bases between them. CDR3: CSVAGTANNEQFF. Here the CDR3 DNA reads TGCAGCGTTGCCGGGACGGCAAACAATGAGCAGTTCTTC.

The chain employs TRBV7-3 and TRBJ2-5, with D tentatively TRBD2 (6 bases). There are 14 residues in the CDR3. V lost 6 bases and J 12 bases, leaving 23 bases between the germline ends. Germline values: CDR1 SGHTA, CDR2 FQGTGA. The CDR3 DNA is TGTGCCAGCAGTCCAACGGAGGGGCGGGCTCCTGAGTACTTC. Protein sequence: CASSPTEGRAPEYF.

This chain joins TRBV19 and TRBJ2-7, with TRBD1 as a possible D gene (7 bases). The V and J ends lost 5 bases and 3 bases respectively, with 14 bases between them. The CDR3 consists of 14 residues. Germline V lookup: CDR1 LNHDA, CDR2 SQIVND (reference sequence). The CDR3: CASSFQGGNYEQYF. In DNA, the CDR3 is TGTGCCAGTAGTTTTCAGGGGGGCAACTACGAGCAGTACTTC.

Here the CDR3 reads CASSYGRTGGLYGYTF. The DNA for the CDR3 is TGTGCCAGCAGTTACGGCAGGACAGGGGGCTTGTATGGCTACACCTTC. The chain links TRBV6-5 to TRBJ1-2, with 11 bases that match TRBD1. There are 16 residues in the CDR3. CDR1 and CDR2 (germline): MNHEY, SVGAGI. J was trimmed by 5 bases and V by 2 bases; bases with no gene match: 7.

The V gene is TRBV7-2, the J gene TRBJ1-3, with 7 nucleotides matching TRBD1. Germline-derived CDR1 and CDR2 are SGHTA and FQGNSA. After removal of 3 bases from V and 1 base from J, the junction contained 6 bases not matched to a gene. CDR3 length: 16 amino acids. CDR3 coding DNA: TGTGCCAGCAGCTTTGGCGGGACAGTATCTGGAAACACCATATATTTT. Its translation is CASSFGGTVSGNTIYF.